This TCR beta chain was found in a study of T cell changes during pregnancy in multiple sclerosis. Profiling relied on immunoSEQ multiplex PCR, and the TCRdb table lists in-frame clones only, not all of them. The sample has roughly 64,000 clones; 80% to 95% are singletons. The CDR3 has 15 amino acids. The receptor's source is a female donor with multiple sclerosis, enrolled in a pregnancy study. Sequencing used peripheral blood, obtained in the second trimester of pregnancy. The V gene is TRBV21-1, the J gene TRBJ2-5; the table's D call, TRBD1, has no DNA check behind it. TRBV21-1 is reported as a pseudogene. The CDR3 region is CASSARDRGRETQYF. The CDR3 DNA follows: TGTGCCAGCAGCGCCCGGGACAGGGGGAGAGAGACCCAGTACTTC.